A selection of T cell receptor beta chains follows, all from one sample in a study of shared T cell receptors in the human thymus. The protocol was immunoSEQ multiplex PCR, while the TCRdb copy is restricted to in-frame clones and leaves out a portion. The profile covers hundreds of thousands of clones, with more than 75% appearing a single time and more than 0.01% taken by the ten largest. These data were likewise used in another study, on human thymus T cells.

Sequences were obtained from thymocytes. The receptors come from a boy in the first two years of life with a congenital heart defect. The CDR3 runs from the conserved cysteine through the conserved F or W. The D gene is left open where the match is weak. Where a row states a size, it is once, few, many or the class of an expanded clone; other rows omit it.

V gene: TRBV5-1
D gene: .
J gene: TRBJ2-3
clone size: .
CDR3 protein: CASSPIRTGTDTQYF
CDR3 DNA: TGCGCCAGCAGCCCGATCCGGACGGGGACAGATACGCAGTATTTT

V gene: TRBV15
D gene: .
J gene: TRBJ2-7
clone size: few
CDR3 protein: CATSRGTKPRPYEQYF
CDR3 DNA: TGTGCCACCAGCAGAGGAACTAAACCTAGACCCTACGAGCAGTACTTC

V gene: TRBV4-3
D gene: TRBD2
J gene: TRBJ2-7
clone size: .
CDR3 protein: CASSQDSGRAEQYF
CDR3 DNA: TGCGCCAGCAGCCAAGATAGCGGGAGGGCCGAGCAGTACTTC

V gene: TRBV5-4
D gene: .
J gene: TRBJ2-2
clone size: .
CDR3 protein: CASSLDRAGELFF
CDR3 DNA: TGTGCCAGCAGCTTGGATCGGGCCGGGGAGCTGTTTTTT

V gene: TRBV11-3
D gene: .
J gene: TRBJ1-2
clone size: .
CDR3 protein: CASAWEGSGYTF
CDR3 DNA: TGTGCCAGCGCCTGGGAGGGTAGCGGCTACACCTTC

V gene: TRBV6-1
D gene: TRBD2
J gene: TRBJ2-7
clone size: .
CDR3 protein: CASSAPGLAGGYEQYF
CDR3 DNA: TGTGCCAGCAGTGCCCCGGGACTAGCGGGAGGATACGAGCAGTACTTC

V gene: TRBV4-2
D gene: TRBD2
J gene: TRBJ2-7
clone size: .
CDR3 protein: CASSQAPGTSGRLTSYEQYF
CDR3 DNA: TGTGCCAGCAGCCAGGCCCCTGGGACTAGCGGGAGGCTCACCTCCTACGAGCAGTACTTC

V gene: TRBV4-2
D gene: TRBD2
J gene: TRBJ2-5
clone size: .
CDR3 protein: CASSPSGRVRETQYF
CDR3 DNA: TGTGCCAGCAGCCCTAGCGGGAGGGTACGGGAGACCCAGTACTTC

V gene: TRBV6-4
D gene: .
J gene: TRBJ1-1
clone size: few
CDR3 protein: CASKEMTNTEAFF
CDR3 DNA: TGTGCCAGCAAGGAGATGACGAACACTGAAGCTTTCTTT

V gene: TRBV4-1
D gene: TRBD1
J gene: TRBJ1-5
clone size: .
CDR3 protein: CASSQDGDRGNSNQPQHF
CDR3 DNA: TGCGCCAGCAGCCAAGATGGGGACAGGGGGAATAGCAATCAGCCCCAGCATTTT

V gene: TRBV19
D gene: .
J gene: TRBJ1-3
clone size: .
CDR3 protein: CATRRQASSSGNTIYF
CDR3 DNA: TGTGCCACCCGTAGACAGGCGTCAAGCTCTGGAAACACCATATATTTT

V gene: TRBV6-6
D gene: .
J gene: TRBJ2-7
clone size: once
CDR3 protein: CASSYRGDSTYEQYF
CDR3 DNA: TGTGCCAGCAGTTACAGGGGTGACAGCACCTACGAGCAGTACTTC

V gene: TRBV5-1
D gene: TRBD1
J gene: TRBJ1-2
clone size: .
CDR3 protein: CASSFPGQGAEDGYTF
CDR3 DNA: TGCGCCAGCAGCTTTCCGGGACAGGGGGCTGAGGATGGCTACACCTTC

V gene: TRBV4-2
D gene: TRBD2
J gene: TRBJ2-7
clone size: once
CDR3 protein: CASSQEASGSSYEQYF
CDR3 DNA: TGTGCCAGCAGCCAAGAGGCTAGCGGGTCCTCCTACGAGCAGTACTTC

V gene: TRBV2
D gene: TRBD1
J gene: TRBJ2-5
clone size: .
CDR3 protein: CASSDRGLQETQYF
CDR3 DNA: TGTGCCAGCAGCGACAGGGGGCTTCAAGAGACCCAGTACTTC

V gene: TRBV7-2
D gene: TRBD2
J gene: TRBJ2-3
clone size: .
CDR3 protein: CASSLGQTSGSESDTQYF
CDR3 DNA: TGTGCCAGCAGCTTAGGACAGACTAGCGGGAGCGAATCAGATACGCAGTATTTT

V gene: TRBV4-3
D gene: .
J gene: TRBJ2-3
clone size: .
CDR3 protein: CASSPRITDTQYF
CDR3 DNA: TGCGCCAGCAGCCCGAGAATAACAGATACGCAGTATTTT

V gene: TRBV4-2
D gene: TRBD2
J gene: TRBJ2-7
clone size: .
CDR3 protein: CASSQASGRVPRWEQYF
CDR3 DNA: TGTGCCAGCAGCCAAGCTAGCGGGAGGGTCCCTCGGTGGGAGCAGTACTTC

V gene: TRBV11-2
D gene: TRBD2
J gene: TRBJ2-7
clone size: .
CDR3 protein: CAGEAGLAGDEQYF
CDR3 DNA: TGTGCCGGGGAGGCCGGACTAGCGGGAGACGAGCAGTACTTC

V gene: TRBV30
D gene: TRBD1
J gene: TRBJ2-7
clone size: .
CDR3 protein: CAWHTFRDRGDPGLLDPYEQYF
CDR3 DNA: TGTGCCTGGCACACCTTCCGGGACAGGGGGGACCCCGGTCTCCTGGACCCCTACGAGCAGTACTTC

V gene: TRBV18
D gene: .
J gene: TRBJ2-7
clone size: few
CDR3 protein: CASSPPPLPTVQYF
CDR3 DNA: TGTGCCAGCTCACCACCCCCGCTTCCTACCGTGCAGTACTTC

V gene: TRBV7-2
D gene: TRBD1
J gene: TRBJ1-2
clone size: .
CDR3 protein: CASSIPDRGRVGYTF
CDR3 DNA: TGTGCCAGCAGCATCCCGGACAGGGGGCGGGTTGGCTACACCTTC

V gene: TRBV7-9
D gene: .
J gene: TRBJ1-4
clone size: .
CDR3 protein: CASSLVVSFATNEKLFF
CDR3 DNA: TGTGCCAGCAGCTTAGTCGTCAGTTTCGCAACTAATGAAAAACTGTTTTTT

V gene: TRBV27
D gene: TRBD1
J gene: TRBJ1-2
clone size: .
CDR3 protein: CASSLCTGGGYTF
CDR3 DNA: TGTGCCAGCAGTTTATGCACAGGGGGAGGCTACACCTTC

V gene: TRBV2
D gene: TRBD2
J gene: TRBJ2-7
clone size: .
CDR3 protein: CASSEAPGTSGGDGVYEQYF
CDR3 DNA: TGTGCCAGCAGTGAAGCGCCCGGGACTAGCGGAGGAGATGGCGTCTACGAGCAGTACTTC

V gene: TRBV7-9
D gene: .
J gene: TRBJ1-1
clone size: .
CDR3 protein: CASSLRPTEAFF
CDR3 DNA: TGTGCCAGCAGCTTGCGCCCGACTGAAGCTTTCTTT

V gene: TRBV18
D gene: .
J gene: TRBJ1-5
clone size: .
CDR3 protein: CASSGREDGEGFQPQHF
CDR3 DNA: TGTGCCAGCTCAGGTCGGGAAGACGGAGAAGGGTTTCAGCCCCAGCATTTT

V gene: TRBV7-8
D gene: .
J gene: TRBJ2-3
clone size: .
CDR3 protein: CASSPASGQGRSDTDTQYF
CDR3 DNA: TGTGCCAGCAGCCCCGCTTCCGGTCAGGGTAGGTCGGACACAGATACGCAGTATTTT

V gene: TRBV1
D gene: .
J gene: TRBJ2-7
clone size: once
CDR3 protein: CTRCPGLHCEQYF
CDR3 DNA: TGCACCAGGTGCCCGGGACTACACTGCGAGCAGTACTTC

V gene: TRBV2
D gene: TRBD1
J gene: TRBJ2-4
clone size: .
CDR3 protein: CASSEAGDRQGIAKNIQYF
CDR3 DNA: TGTGCCAGCAGTGAAGCCGGAGACAGACAGGGAATAGCCAAAAACATTCAGTACTTC

V gene: TRBV27
D gene: .
J gene: TRBJ2-7
clone size: .
CDR3 protein: CASSLTYPYEQYF
CDR3 DNA: TGTGCCAGCAGTTTAACTTATCCCTACGAGCAGTACTTC